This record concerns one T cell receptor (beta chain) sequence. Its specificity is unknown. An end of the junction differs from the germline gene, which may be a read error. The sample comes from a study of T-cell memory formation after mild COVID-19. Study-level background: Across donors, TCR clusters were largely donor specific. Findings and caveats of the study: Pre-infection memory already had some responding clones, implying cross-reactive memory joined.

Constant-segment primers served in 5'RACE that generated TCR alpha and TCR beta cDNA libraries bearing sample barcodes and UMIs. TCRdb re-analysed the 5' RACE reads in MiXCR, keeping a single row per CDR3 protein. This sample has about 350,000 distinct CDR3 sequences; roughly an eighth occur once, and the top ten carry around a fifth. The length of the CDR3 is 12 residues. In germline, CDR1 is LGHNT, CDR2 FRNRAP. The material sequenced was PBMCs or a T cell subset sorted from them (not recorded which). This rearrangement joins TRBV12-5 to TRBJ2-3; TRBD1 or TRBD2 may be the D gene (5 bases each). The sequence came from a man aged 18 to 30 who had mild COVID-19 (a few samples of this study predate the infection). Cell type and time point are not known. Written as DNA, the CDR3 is TGTGCTAGTGGTTTGCTACGGGGACCGCTAATTTTT. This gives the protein CASGLLRGPLIF. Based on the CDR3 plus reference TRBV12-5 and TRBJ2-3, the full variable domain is DARVTQTPRHKVTEMGQEVTMRCQPILGHNTVFWYRQTMMQGLELLAYFRNRAPLDDSGMPKDRFSAEMPDATLATLKIQPSEPRDSAVYFCASGLLRGPLIFGPGTRLTVL.